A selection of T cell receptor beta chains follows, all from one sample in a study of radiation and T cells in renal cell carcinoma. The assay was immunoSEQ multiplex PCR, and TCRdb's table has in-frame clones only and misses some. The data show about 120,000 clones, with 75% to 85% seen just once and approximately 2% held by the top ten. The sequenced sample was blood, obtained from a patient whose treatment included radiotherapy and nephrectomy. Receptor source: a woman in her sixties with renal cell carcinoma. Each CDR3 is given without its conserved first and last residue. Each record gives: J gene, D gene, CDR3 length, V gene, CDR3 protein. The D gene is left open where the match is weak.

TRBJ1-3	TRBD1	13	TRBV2	ASSPTGLSGNTIY
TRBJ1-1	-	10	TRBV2	ASRADTGVTF
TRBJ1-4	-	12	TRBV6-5	ASRKLQGNEKLF
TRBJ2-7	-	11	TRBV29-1	SAEGARSYEQY
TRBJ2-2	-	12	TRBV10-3	AISGSIGTGELF
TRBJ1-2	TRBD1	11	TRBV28	ASSLTGGYGYT
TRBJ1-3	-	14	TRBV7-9	ASSLDLGLPGNTIY
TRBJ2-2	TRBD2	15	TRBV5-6	ASSPPRAGGNTGELF
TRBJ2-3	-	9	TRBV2	ASSPELTQY
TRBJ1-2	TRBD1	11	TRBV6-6	ASSLAGGRGYT
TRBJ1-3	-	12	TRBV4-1	ASSQDNSGNTIY
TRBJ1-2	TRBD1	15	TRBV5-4	ASSSPGTGGKDYGYT
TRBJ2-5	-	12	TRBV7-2	ASSLVQGGETQY
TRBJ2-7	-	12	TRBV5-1	ASSLAFSPYEQY
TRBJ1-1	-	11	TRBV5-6	ASSSTDRREAF
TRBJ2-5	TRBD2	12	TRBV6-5	ASSYSGGPGTQY
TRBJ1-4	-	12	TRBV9	ASSVAAGDEKLF
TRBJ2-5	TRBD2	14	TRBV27	ASSLGLAGGQETQY
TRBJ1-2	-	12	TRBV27	ASSFGVAFYGYT
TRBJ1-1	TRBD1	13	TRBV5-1	ASSSGTDMNTEAF
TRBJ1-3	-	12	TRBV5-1	ASSRASSGNTIY
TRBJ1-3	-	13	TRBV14	ASSQNTGSGNTIY
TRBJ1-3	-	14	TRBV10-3	AIRDRGTTSGNTIY
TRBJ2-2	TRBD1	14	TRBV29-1	SFEGEQGFYTGELF
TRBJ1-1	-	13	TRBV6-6	ASSTPLGLNTEAF
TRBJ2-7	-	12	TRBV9	ASSITDGAYEQY
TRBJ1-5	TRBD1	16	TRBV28	ASSPPGQGTMRDQPQH
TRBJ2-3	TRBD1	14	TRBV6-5	ASSYSGQVGTDTQY
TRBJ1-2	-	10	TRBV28	ATKDWGHGYT
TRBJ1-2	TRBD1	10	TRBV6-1	ASSVKGQGYT
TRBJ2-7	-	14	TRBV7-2	ASSLQGNGSSYEQY
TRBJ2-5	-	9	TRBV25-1	ASSEPTAQY
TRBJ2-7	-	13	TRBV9	ASSVEEGSWREQY
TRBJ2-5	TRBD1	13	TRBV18	ASSPLLTGMETQY
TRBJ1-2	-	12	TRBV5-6	ASSSKTVNYGYT
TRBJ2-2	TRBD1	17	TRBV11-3	ASSLSGTGTPRGTGELF
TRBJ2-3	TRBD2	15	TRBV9	ASSLGLAGTSTDTQY
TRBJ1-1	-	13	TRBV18	ASSPPGTLDTEAF
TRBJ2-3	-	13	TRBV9	ASSVVAGFTDTQY
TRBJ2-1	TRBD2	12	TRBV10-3	AISVVGRANEQF
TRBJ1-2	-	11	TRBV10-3	AIKVTPLDGYT
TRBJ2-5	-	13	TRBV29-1	SVAGLTGTQETQY
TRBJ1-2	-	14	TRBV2	ASSIGGGLANYGYT
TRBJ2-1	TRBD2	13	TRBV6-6	ASSPGLADYNEQF
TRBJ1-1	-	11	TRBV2	ASSVGENTEAF
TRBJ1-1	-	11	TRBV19	ASSQAAGTEAF
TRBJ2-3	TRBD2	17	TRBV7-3	ASSLGIGLAGGWGDTQY
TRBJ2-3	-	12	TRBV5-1	ASSDRRAMDTQY
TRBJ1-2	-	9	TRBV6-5	ASSYSDGYT
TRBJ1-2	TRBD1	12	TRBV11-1	ASSLDRPADGYT
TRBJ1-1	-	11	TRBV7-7	ASSLEQNTEAF
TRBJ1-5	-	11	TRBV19	ASSIALLQPQH
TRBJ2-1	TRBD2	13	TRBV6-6	ATTSAFSSYNEQF
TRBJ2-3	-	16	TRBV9	ASSVGQEAFSPSDTQY
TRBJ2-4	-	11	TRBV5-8	ASTGEAKNIQY
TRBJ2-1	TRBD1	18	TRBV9	ASSVGGTGDPPVSYNEQF
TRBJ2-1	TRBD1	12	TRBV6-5	ASTYRGSENEQF
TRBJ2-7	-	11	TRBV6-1	ASNLDRNYEQY
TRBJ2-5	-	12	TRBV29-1	SVEPTGTKEAQY
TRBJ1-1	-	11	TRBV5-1	ASSLGTGTEAF